One and the same sample provided the 23 T cell receptor beta chains below, sequenced in a study of monozygotic twins with inflammatory bowel disease. Reanalyzing the 5' RACE reads, TCRdb keeps one entry per CDR3 protein, without DNA. The sample table sets out 190,000 or so distinct CDR3 sequences. Sequencing input: blood. All receptors come from a human donor with ulcerative colitis or Crohn's disease, or a healthy co-twin of an affected twin (not recorded which).

The CDR3 loop is CASSHRPSSYNSPLHF. The chain carries TRBV4-1 and TRBJ1-6. The germline CDR1 and CDR2 sequences are MGHRA and YSYEKL. The CDR3 is 16 amino acids.

The chain employs TRBV19 and TRBJ2-3. There are 12 residues in the CDR3. Per the germline V gene, CDR1 is LNHDA and CDR2 is SQIVND (reference sequence). CDR3 protein: CASSISKDTQYF.

V and J are TRBV5-1 and TRBJ2-2; TCRdb selects TRBD2, and the lack of DNA leaves this call unchecked. The CDR3 runs to 15 residues. Germline loops: CDR1 SGHRS, CDR2 YFSETQ. CDR3 loop: CASSSRGDYTGELFF.

V is TRBV4-1 and J is TRBJ2-2; the D gene TCRdb calls, TRBD1, cannot be checked with no DNA. The CDR3 extends over 18 amino acids. The germline V gene has CDR1 MGHRA and CDR2 YSYEKL. This CDR3 is CASSHRRGQGARTGELFF.

CDR3 loop: CASTSTTGASGELFF. This sequence joins TRBV5-4 and TRBJ2-2; TCRdb lists TRBD1, though no DNA is available to test this call. Per the germline V gene, CDR1 is SGHNT and CDR2 is YYREEE (reference sequence). The CDR3 spans 15 residues.

CDR3 amino acids: CASSQETGTNTGELFF. The V call is TRBV3-1, the J call TRBJ2-2; no DNA is available, so the TRBD1 call from TCRdb remains unchecked. Germline values: CDR1 LGHDT, CDR2 YNNKEL (reference sequence). This CDR3 comprises 16 residues.

The chain is built from TRBV5-1 and TRBJ1-4; with no DNA, the TCRdb D assignment of TRBD1 cannot be verified. The CDR3 is 16 residues long. Germline loops: CDR1 SGHRS, CDR2 YFSETQ. The CDR3 reads CASSPDSGTGTEKLFF.

CDR3: CSARRAGGQETQYF. The chain carries TRBV20-1 and TRBJ2-5; the D call of TRBD2 rests on TCRdb alone, since no DNA is present to check it. Looked up from germline, CDR1 is DFQATT and CDR2 is SNEGSKA (reference sequence). The CDR3 spans 14 residues.

This chain connects TRBV6-6 to TRBJ1-4; checking the TCRdb D call of TRBD1 is not possible without DNA. Germline V gene sequence: CDR1 MNHNY, CDR2 SVGAGI (reference sequence). The CDR3 is made up of 14 amino acids. The CDR3: CASSTGTGNEKLFF.

The chain carries TRBV20-1 and TRBJ2-3; TCRdb names TRBD1, which stays unverified in the absence of DNA. The CDR3 is 14 amino acids. Germline values: CDR1 DFQATT, CDR2 SNEGSKA (reference sequence). The CDR3: CSATKTGVLDTQYF.

This chain joins TRBV25-1 and TRBJ1-6; TCRdb's D call of TRBD1 is untestable without DNA. CDR3 length: 12 amino acids. Germline CDR1 and CDR2: MGHDK and SYGVNS. The CDR3 here is CASSLLGGHLHF.

The chain links TRBV20-1 to TRBJ2-7; TCRdb's D call, TRBD2, is unchecked because there is no DNA. The CDR3 loop spans 14 amino acids. In germline, CDR1 is DFQATT, CDR2 SNEGSKA (reference sequence). This CDR3 reads CSARTGTSGYEQYF.

The J gene is TRBJ1-2, the V gene TRBV6-5; TCRdb returns TRBD1, unconfirmable since there is no DNA. The CDR3 contains 17 residues. The germline gives CDR1 MNHEY, CDR2 SVGAGI. This CDR3 reads CASSYPTSGPTNYGYTF.

This chain connects TRBV27 to TRBJ2-1. The germline CDR1 and CDR2 sequences are MNHEY and SMNVEV (reference sequence). The CDR3 length is 13 residues. The CDR3 sequence: CASRGGPYNEQFF.

The CDR3 spells CASSLNSDGTEAFF. This chain connects TRBV5-1 to TRBJ1-1. Per the germline V gene, CDR1 is SGHRS and CDR2 is YFSETQ. The CDR3 totals 14 residues.

The chain is built from TRBV5-6 and TRBJ2-5; TCRdb lists TRBD1, though no DNA is available to test this call. This CDR3 has 13 amino acids. Germline CDR1 reads SGHDT; CDR2 reads YYEEEE. The CDR3 loop reads CASSKSRSGAQYF.

This CDR3 reads CATSDSGLGNTIYF. This chain connects TRBV24-1 to TRBJ1-3. This CDR3 contains 14 residues. Germline CDR1 is KGHDR and CDR2 is SFDVKD.

This chain joins TRBV5-1 and TRBJ1-1. The CDR3 has 13 residues. From germline, CDR1 is SGHRS and CDR2 YFSETQ. The CDR3 region is CASSNGMNTEAFF.

The chain carries TRBV20-1 and TRBJ2-7; TCRdb calls TRBD1, which cannot be checked without DNA. The CDR3 has 13 amino acids. Germline V gives CDR1 DFQATT, CDR2 SNEGSKA (reference sequence). The CDR3 is CSARQGATYEQYF.

V usage is TRBV5-1 and J usage is TRBJ2-7. The CDR3 sequence is 13 residues long. The germline V gene encodes CDR1 SGHRS and CDR2 YFSETQ. This CDR3 reads CASSLGGRNEQYF.

The J gene is TRBJ2-3, the V gene TRBV14; TCRdb calls TRBD1, which cannot be checked without DNA. Looked up from germline, CDR1 is SGHDN and CDR2 is FVKESK. The CDR3 consists of 15 residues. Here the CDR3 reads CASSPGTANTDTQYF.

This rearrangement joins TRBV12-3 or TRBV12-4 to TRBJ1-1; checking the TCRdb D call of TRBD1 is not possible without DNA. CDR3 length equals 14 residues. This chain's CDR3 is CASRPRGGATEAFF.

The chain has TRBV6-6 and TRBJ2-3; TCRdb's D call of TRBD1 is untestable without DNA. Germline CDR1 reads MNHNY; CDR2 reads SVGAGI (reference sequence). The CDR3 contains 13 residues. The CDR3 protein is CASSYSDTRVQYF.